What follows are 21 T cell receptor beta chains derived from one specimen sequenced in a study of blood T cell repertoires in COVID-19. Assay used: immunoSEQ multiplex PCR; TCRdb lists only in-frame clones, some missing. The repertoire holds more than 200,000 clones, with 75% to 85% as singletons. Sequenced: PBMCs or T cells enriched from blood (not recorded which). The receptors were gathered from a man aged 30 to 45 with acute COVID-19.

The genes are TRBV14 and TRBJ2-7; possibly TRBD2 for D (6 bases). Germline V lookup: CDR1 SGHDN, CDR2 FVKESK. The CDR3 is 13 residues long. The V end was cut by 3 bases, the J end by 7 bases, with 13 bases between. CDR3 DNA sequence: TGTGCCAGCAGCCACTCCGGGGGATCAGAGCAGTACTTC. Encoded protein: CASSHSGGSEQYF.

The CDR3 DNA is TGTGCCAGCAGGGGGACTAGCGCAGAGACCCAGTACTTC. Translated: CASRGTSAETQYF. The V and J genes are TRBV6-5 and TRBJ2-5; 10 bases align to TRBD2. J gave up 4 bases and V 6 bases, and 2 bases lay outside the gene matches. Germline V lookup: CDR1 MNHEY, CDR2 SVGAGI. The CDR3 sequence is 13 residues long.

The rearrangement links TRBV10-3 to TRBJ1-2, with 8 bases identical to TRBD1. The trim removed 2 bases at V and 1 base at J, leaving 3 bases unmatched. The CDR3 has 15 amino acids. Germline V gives CDR1 ENHRY, CDR2 SYGVKD. DNA for the CDR3: TGTGCCATCAGTGAGCTGACAGGGGATAACTATGGCTACACCTTC. Protein product: CAISELTGDNYGYTF.

The sample holds one count of this clone. This chain joins TRBV25-1 and TRBJ2-3, with 13 bases matching TRBD2. J lost 8 bases, V lost 7 bases, and 12 bases had no gene match. CDR3 length: 16 residues. Per the germline V gene, CDR1 is MGHDK and CDR2 is SYGVNS. The CDR3 DNA sequence: TGTGCCAGCACCCCCCTACTAGCGGGGGGGCCGATTACGCAGTATTTT. Protein product: CASTPLLAGGPITQYF.

The chain joins TRBV10-3 to TRBJ1-1, with TRBD1 as a possible D gene (5 bases). Germline V lookup: CDR1 ENHRY, CDR2 SYGVKD. The CDR3 extends over 14 amino acids. V was clipped by 5 bases and J by 3 bases, with 13 bases between them. CDR3 protein: CAISPSGGDTEAFF. CDR3 DNA sequence: TGTGCCATCAGTCCTTCCGGGGGGGACACTGAAGCTTTCTTT.

The V call is TRBV2, the J call TRBJ1-5, with 7 bases that match TRBD1. The CDR3 totals 15 residues. Trimming removed 2 bases from V and 0 bases from J; junction bases left unmatched: 1. In germline, CDR1 is SNHLY, CDR2 FYNNEI. The DNA of the CDR3 is TGTGCCAGCAGTGAACGGACAGGTAGCAATCAGCCCCAGCATTTT. Translated: CASSERTGSNQPQHF.

The gene calls are TRBV28 and TRBJ1-2; D is possibly TRBD1 (6 bases). Trimming pared 4 bases from V and 2 bases from J, leaving 14 bases between. Germline V CDR1 and CDR2: MDHEN, SYDVKM. The CDR3 is made up of 15 amino acids. The CDR3 bases are TGTGCCAGCAGTTCCCTTTCAGGGGCAAACTATGGCTACACCTTC. This encodes CASSSLSGANYGYTF.

A remark on this clone: The junction differs from germline at one of its ends, possibly a read error. The chain recombines TRBV6-5 with TRBJ1-2; the match to TRBD1 covers 7 bases. The CDR3 loop spans 11 amino acids. Germline-derived CDR1 and CDR2 are MNHEY and SVGAGI. In nucleotides, the CDR3 is TGTGCCAGCAGTTGGGACAGAGAAACCCTCTTC. Translated, it gives CASSWDRETLF.

The rearrangement links TRBV9 to TRBJ1-1, with D possibly being TRBD1 (6 bases). Trimming took off 0 bases at V and 0 bases at J, with 9 bases between the two ends. Germline V gene data show CDR1 as SGDLS and CDR2 as YYNGEE. The CDR3 length is 15 residues. CDR3 amino acids: CASSVAGDMNTEAFF. The CDR3 bases are TGTGCCAGCAGCGTAGCAGGGGACATGAACACTGAAGCTTTCTTT.

The V and J genes are TRBV12-3 or TRBV12-4 and TRBJ1-2; D perhaps matches TRBD1 (5 bases). V shed 7 bases and J shed 4 bases, with 13 bases lying between them. The CDR3 runs to 13 residues. The CDR3 is CASTPGAGYGYTF. Written as DNA, the CDR3 is TGTGCCAGCACCCCTGGGGCAGGCTATGGCTACACCTTC.

Here the CDR3 DNA reads TGCGCCAGCAGCCAAAGCCGGGACAGGGGCGAGACCCAGTACTTC. Protein: CASSQSRDRGETQYF. The chain joins TRBV5-1 to TRBJ2-5, with 10 bases identical to TRBD1. Germline V gene sequence: CDR1 SGHRS, CDR2 YFSETQ. V shed 4 bases, J shed 5 bases, and the junction held 8 bases outside the gene matches. CDR3 length: 15 residues.

The table lists this clone with a few counts. The chain combines TRBV19 with TRBJ1-5; possibly TRBD1 for D (5 bases). Germline V CDR1 and CDR2: LNHDA, SQIVND (reference sequence). V lost 8 bases and J 4 bases, leaving 18 bases between the germline ends. CDR3 size: 15 residues. In DNA form, the CDR3 reads TGTGCCAGTCAGTTGGGGCAGGAGTGGAATCAGCCCCAGCATTTT. It is translated as CASQLGQEWNQPQHF.

This rearrangement joins TRBV6-1 to TRBJ1-1; possibly TRBD1 for D (6 bases). There are 14 residues in the CDR3. V was shortened by 2 bases and J by 5 bases, with 12 bases between the two germline ends. Germline V gives CDR1 MNHNS, CDR2 SASEGT. This CDR3 reads CASSEFPRGTEAFF. The CDR3 DNA sequence: TGTGCCAGCAGTGAATTCCCGAGGGGGACTGAAGCTTTCTTT.

This chain uses TRBV3-1 (or the pseudogene TRBV3-2) with TRBJ2-1; 10 positions match TRBD2. Germline loops: CDR1 LGHDT, CDR2 YNNKEL (reference sequence). Losses at the gene ends were 1 base for V and 8 bases for J; bases not matched to a gene: 5. The CDR3 length is 15 residues. The CDR3 here is CASSQAAGGLHEQFF. The CDR3 bases are TGTGCCAGCAGCCAAGCAGCGGGGGGGCTCCATGAGCAGTTCTTC.

The chain is built from TRBV5-4 and TRBJ1-5; tentative D call: TRBD1 (6 bases). Germline V gene sequence: CDR1 SGHNT, CDR2 YYREEE (reference sequence). CDR3 size: 16 residues. Trimming pared 3 bases from V and 2 bases from J, leaving 15 bases between. CDR3 coding DNA: TGTGCCAGCAGCTACCGCCAAACAGGGCGCAATCAGCCCCAGCATTTT. Translated, it gives CASSYRQTGRNQPQHF.

In nucleotides, the CDR3 is TGTGCCAGCAGTTTATTCGGGGGGCTCGCTGAAGCTTTCTTT. Its protein product is CASSLFGGLAEAFF. The chain carries TRBV28 and TRBJ1-1, with D possibly TRBD1 on 6 matching bases. The CDR3 has 14 amino acids. V lost 1 base and J lost 6, with 12 bases in between. Germline V gene data show CDR1 as MDHEN and CDR2 as SYDVKM.

In the case of this clone: Additional DNA sequences in this sample encode the identical CDR3. The chain links TRBV2 to TRBJ2-2; 11 bases map to TRBD1. V shed 6 bases and J 4 bases; nucleotides not matched to a gene: 4. Germline V gene sequence: CDR1 SNHLY, CDR2 FYNNEI. The CDR3 is 15 amino acids. The CDR3 spells CASRGTGGGTGELFF. CDR3 nucleotide sequence: TGTGCCAGCAGGGGGACAGGGGGTGGCACCGGGGAGCTGTTTTTT. The complete variable domain, with remaining parts taken from reference TRBV2 and TRBJ2-2, reads EPEVTQTPSHQVTQMGQEVILRCVPISNHLYFYWYRQILGQKVEFLVSFYNNEISEKSEIFDDQFSVERPDGSNFTLKIRSTKLEDSAMYFCASRGTGGGTGELFFGEGSRLTVL.

The CDR3 sequence is CAWSMSYGYTF. CDR3 nucleotide sequence: TGTGCCTGGAGTATGAGCTATGGCTACACCTTC. V and J are TRBV30 and TRBJ1-2; unclear D gene. The CDR3 length is 11 residues. Trimming stripped 2 bases from V and 4 bases from J, with 5 bases between. Germline-derived CDR1 and CDR2 are GTSNPN and SVGIG (reference sequence). Based on the CDR3 plus reference TRBV30 and TRBJ1-2, the full variable domain is SQTIHQWPATLVQPVGSPLSLECTVEGTSNPNLYWYRQAAGRGLQLLFYSVGIGQISSEVPQNLSASRPQDRQFILSSKKLLLSDSGFYLCAWSMSYGYTFGSGTRLTVV.

The chain joins TRBV13 to TRBJ1-5, with D tentatively TRBD1 (6 bases). CDR3 length equals 15 residues. The V gene's germline CDR1 is PRHDT and CDR2 FYEKMQ (reference sequence). Trimming took off 4 bases at V and 0 bases at J, with 10 bases between the two ends. DNA of the CDR3: TGTGCCAGCAGCTCAGGACAGTATAGCAATCAGCCCCAGCATTTT. Its protein product is CASSSGQYSNQPQHF.

The chain combines TRBV5-4 with TRBJ2-5, with TRBD1 as a possible D gene (6 bases). V lost 4 bases to trimming and J lost 3 bases, with 16 bases between them. CDR3 length: 15 amino acids. Germline lookup yields CDR1 SGHNT and CDR2 YYREEE (reference sequence). The CDR3 DNA sequence: TGTGCCAGCAGCCTGGCAGGGGCTTGGGAAGAGACCCAGTACTTC. Translated, it gives CASSLAGAWEETQYF.

V gene TRBV2 combines with J gene TRBJ2-7, with D possibly matching TRBD1 (6 bases). This CDR3 has 14 residues. V was trimmed by 2 bases and J by 0 bases, leaving 8 bases between them. The germline V gene encodes CDR1 SNHLY and CDR2 FYNNEI. The DNA for the CDR3 is TGTGCCAGCAGTGAAAACAGGGCCTCCTACGAGCAGTACTTC. Protein: CASSENRASYEQYF. The full variable domain, in which reference TRBV2 and TRBJ2-7 provide the parts outside the CDR3, is EPEVTQTPSHQVTQMGQEVILRCVPISNHLYFYWYRQILGQKVEFLVSFYNNEISEKSEIFDDQFSVERPDGSNFTLKIRSTKLEDSAMYFCASSENRASYEQYFGPGTRLTVT.